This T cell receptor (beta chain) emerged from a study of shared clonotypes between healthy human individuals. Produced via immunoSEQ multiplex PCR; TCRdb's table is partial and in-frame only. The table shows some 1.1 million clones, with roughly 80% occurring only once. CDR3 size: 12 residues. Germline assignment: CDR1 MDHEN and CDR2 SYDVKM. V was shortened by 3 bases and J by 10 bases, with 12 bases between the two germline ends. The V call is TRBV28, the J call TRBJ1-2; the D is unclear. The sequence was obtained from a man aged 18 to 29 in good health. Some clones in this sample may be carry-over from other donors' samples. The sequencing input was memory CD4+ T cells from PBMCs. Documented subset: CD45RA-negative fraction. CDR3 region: CASSLGRNNYTF. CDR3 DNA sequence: TGTGCCAGCAGTTTGGGTAGGAATAACTACACCTTC.